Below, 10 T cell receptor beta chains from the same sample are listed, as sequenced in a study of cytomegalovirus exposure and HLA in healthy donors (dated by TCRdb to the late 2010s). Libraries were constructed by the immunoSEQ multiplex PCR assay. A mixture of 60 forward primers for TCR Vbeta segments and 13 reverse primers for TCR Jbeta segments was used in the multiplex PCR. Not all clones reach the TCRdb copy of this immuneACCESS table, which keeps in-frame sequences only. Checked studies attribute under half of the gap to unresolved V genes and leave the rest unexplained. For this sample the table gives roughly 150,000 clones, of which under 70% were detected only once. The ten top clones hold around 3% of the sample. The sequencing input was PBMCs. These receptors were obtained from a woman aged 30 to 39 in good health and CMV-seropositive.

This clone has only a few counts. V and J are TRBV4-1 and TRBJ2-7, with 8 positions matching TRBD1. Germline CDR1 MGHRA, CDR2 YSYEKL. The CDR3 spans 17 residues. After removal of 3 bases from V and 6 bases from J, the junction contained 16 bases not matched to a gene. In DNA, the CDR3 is TGCGCCAGCAGCCAGGGGTGGGTCGGAACAGGGGGGCCCGAGCAGTACTTC. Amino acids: CASSQGWVGTGGPEQYF.

As DNA, the CDR3 is TGTGCCAGCAGTGCAGCGGGGGGGAGGTACAATGAGCAGTTCTTC. It encodes CASSAAGGRYNEQFF. The chain joins TRBV6-6 to TRBJ2-1; the match to TRBD2 covers 10 bases. J was trimmed by 4 bases and V by 5 bases; bases with no gene match: 5. Germline values: CDR1 MNHNY, CDR2 SVGAGI (reference sequence). The CDR3 consists of 15 residues.

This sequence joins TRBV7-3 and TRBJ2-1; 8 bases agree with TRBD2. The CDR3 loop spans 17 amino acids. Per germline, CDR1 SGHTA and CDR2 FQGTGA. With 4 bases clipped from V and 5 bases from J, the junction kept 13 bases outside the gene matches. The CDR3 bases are TGTGCCAGCAGCTCGTCCGTCTCTAGCGGGCGGAACAATGAGCAGTTCTTC. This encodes CASSSSVSSGRNNEQFF.

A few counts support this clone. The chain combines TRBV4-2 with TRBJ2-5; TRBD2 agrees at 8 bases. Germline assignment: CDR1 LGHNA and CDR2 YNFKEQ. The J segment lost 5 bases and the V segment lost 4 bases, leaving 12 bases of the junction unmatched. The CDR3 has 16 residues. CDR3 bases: TGTGCCAGCAGCCCCCGGCTAGCGGGCGGTATGGAGACCCAGTACTTC. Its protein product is CASSPRLAGGMETQYF.

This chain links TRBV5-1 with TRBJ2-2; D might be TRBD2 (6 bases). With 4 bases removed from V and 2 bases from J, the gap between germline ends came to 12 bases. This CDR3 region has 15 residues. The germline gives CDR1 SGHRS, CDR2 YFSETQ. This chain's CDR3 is CASSPGTFNTGELFF. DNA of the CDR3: TGCGCCAGCAGCCCCGGGACTTTTAACACCGGGGAGCTGTTTTTT. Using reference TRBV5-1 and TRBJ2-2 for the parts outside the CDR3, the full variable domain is KAGVTQTPRYLIKTRGQQVTLSCSPISGHRSVSWYQQTPGQGLQFLFEYFSETQRNKGNFPGRFSGRQFSNSRSEMNVSTLELGDSALYLCASSPGTFNTGELFFGEGSRLTVL.

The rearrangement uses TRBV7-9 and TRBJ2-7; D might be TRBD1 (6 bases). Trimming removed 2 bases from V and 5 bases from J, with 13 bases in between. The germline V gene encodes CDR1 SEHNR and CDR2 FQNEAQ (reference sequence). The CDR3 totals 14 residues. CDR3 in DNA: TGTGCCAGCAGCTTAATGCAGGGGCAGGACGAGCAGTACTTC. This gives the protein CASSLMQGQDEQYF.

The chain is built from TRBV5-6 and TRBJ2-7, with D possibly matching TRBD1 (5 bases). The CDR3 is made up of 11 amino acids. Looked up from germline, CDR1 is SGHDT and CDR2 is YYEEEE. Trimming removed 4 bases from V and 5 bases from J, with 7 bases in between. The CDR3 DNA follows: TGTGCCAGCAGCCTCAGGGACGAGCAGTACTTC. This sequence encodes CASSLRDEQYF.

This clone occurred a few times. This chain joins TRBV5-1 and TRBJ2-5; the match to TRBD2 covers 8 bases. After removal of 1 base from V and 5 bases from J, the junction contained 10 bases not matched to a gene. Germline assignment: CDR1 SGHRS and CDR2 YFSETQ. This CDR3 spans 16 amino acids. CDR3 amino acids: CASSLIYGRAGETQYF. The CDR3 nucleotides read TGCGCCAGCAGCTTGATCTACGGGAGGGCCGGGGAGACCCAGTACTTC. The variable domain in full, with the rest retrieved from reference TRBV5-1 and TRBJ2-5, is KAGVTQTPRYLIKTRGQQVTLSCSPISGHRSVSWYQQTPGQGLQFLFEYFSETQRNKGNFPGRFSGRQFSNSRSEMNVSTLELGDSALYLCASSLIYGRAGETQYFGPGTRLLVL.

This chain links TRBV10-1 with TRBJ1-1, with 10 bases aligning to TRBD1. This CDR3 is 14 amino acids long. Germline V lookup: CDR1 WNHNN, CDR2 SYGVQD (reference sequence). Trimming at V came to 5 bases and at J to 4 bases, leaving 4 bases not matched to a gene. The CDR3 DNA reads TGCGCCAGCAGTTCGACAGGGGGCATCACTGAAGCTTTCTTT. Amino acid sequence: CASSSTGGITEAFF.

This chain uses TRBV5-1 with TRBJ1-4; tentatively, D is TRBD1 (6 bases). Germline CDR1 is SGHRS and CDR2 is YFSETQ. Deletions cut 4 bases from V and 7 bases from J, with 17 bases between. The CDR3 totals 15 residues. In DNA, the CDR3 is TGCGCCAGCAGCCCGGGGACAAAAAGGGGTGAAAAACTGTTTTTT. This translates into CASSPGTKRGEKLFF.